This T cell receptor (beta chain) was retrieved from a study of sequential checkpoint blockade in melanoma. Study information: Patients were randomized 1:1 to nivolumab-then-ipilimumab or ipilimumab-then-nivolumab first-line.

Per germline, CDR1 SGHVS and CDR2 FQNEAQ. Trimming cost V 2 bases and J 4 bases; bases outside gene matches: 6. There are 16 residues in the CDR3. The method was immunoSEQ multiplex PCR; TCRdb's version includes in-frame clones alone and lacks a portion of them. The repertoire consists of 8,400 or so clones, with roughly 60% occurring once and the leading ten covering 50%. Noted treatment: randomized to nivolumab then ipilimumab (arm A) or the reverse (arm B). The chain couples TRBV7-8 to TRBJ1-5; 9 positions match TRBD1. This clonotype originated in a human patient with melanoma. Some clones in this sample may be carry-over from other donors' samples. The sample here was CD8+ T cells sorted from blood (inferred from file names), taken from a patient given nivolumab and ipilimumab in sequence. CDR3 protein: CASSLRTGGRNQPQHF. The CDR3 DNA is TGTGCCAGCAGCTTAAGAACAGGGGGCAGGAATCAGCCCCAGCATTTT.